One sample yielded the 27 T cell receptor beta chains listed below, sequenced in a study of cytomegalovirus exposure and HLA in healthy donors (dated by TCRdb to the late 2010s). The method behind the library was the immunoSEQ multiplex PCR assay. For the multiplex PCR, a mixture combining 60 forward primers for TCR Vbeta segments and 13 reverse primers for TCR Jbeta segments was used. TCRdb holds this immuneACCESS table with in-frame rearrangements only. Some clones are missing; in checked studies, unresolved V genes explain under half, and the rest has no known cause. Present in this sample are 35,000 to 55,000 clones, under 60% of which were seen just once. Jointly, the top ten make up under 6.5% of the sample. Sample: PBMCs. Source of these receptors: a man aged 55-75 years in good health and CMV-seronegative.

The CDR3 nucleotides read TGCGCCAGCAGACCGGGACTAGCGGGACCAGATACGCAGTATTTT. Translating gives CASRPGLAGPDTQYF. This sequence joins TRBV10-1 and TRBJ2-3, with 13 nucleotides matching TRBD2. V gave up 6 bases and J gave up 4 bases; unmatched junction bases: 4. The germline CDR1 and CDR2 sequences are WNHNN and SYGVQD (reference sequence). CDR3 length: 15 amino acids.

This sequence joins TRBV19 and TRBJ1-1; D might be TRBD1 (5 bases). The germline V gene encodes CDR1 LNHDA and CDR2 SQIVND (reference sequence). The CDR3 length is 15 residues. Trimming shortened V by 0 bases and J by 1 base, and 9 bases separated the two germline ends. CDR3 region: CASSIDRQTNTEAFF. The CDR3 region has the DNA TGTGCCAGTAGTATAGATCGACAGACGAACACTGAAGCTTTCTTT.

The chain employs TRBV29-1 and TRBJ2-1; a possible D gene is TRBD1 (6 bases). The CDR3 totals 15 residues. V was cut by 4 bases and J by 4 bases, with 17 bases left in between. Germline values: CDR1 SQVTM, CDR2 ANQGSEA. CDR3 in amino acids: CSVGSGAGEYNEQFF. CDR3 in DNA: TGCAGCGTTGGGTCGGGTGCAGGGGAGTACAATGAGCAGTTCTTC.

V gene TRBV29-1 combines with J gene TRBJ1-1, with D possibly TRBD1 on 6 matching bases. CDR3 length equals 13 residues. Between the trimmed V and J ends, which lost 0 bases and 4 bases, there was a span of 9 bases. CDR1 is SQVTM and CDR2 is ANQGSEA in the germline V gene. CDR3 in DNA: TGCAGCGTTGAAGACAGGGGTGGCACTGAAGCTTTCTTT. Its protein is CSVEDRGGTEAFF.

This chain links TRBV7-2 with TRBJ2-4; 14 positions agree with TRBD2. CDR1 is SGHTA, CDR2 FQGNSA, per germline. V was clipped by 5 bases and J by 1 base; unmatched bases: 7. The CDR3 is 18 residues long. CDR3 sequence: CASSGGLAGGGAKNIQYF. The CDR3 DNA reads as TGTGCCAGCAGCGGCGGACTAGCGGGGGGCGGGGCCAAAAACATTCAGTACTTC.

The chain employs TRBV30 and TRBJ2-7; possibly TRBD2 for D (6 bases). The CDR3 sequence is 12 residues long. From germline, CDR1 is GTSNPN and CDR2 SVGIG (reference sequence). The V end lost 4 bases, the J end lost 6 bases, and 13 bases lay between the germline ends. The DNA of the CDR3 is TGTGCCTGGAATGTTCTGGAGGGCGAGCAGTACTTC. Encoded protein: CAWNVLEGEQYF.

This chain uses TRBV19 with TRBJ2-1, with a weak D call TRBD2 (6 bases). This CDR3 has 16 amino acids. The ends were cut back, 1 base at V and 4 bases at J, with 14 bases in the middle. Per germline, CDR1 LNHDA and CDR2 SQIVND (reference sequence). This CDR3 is CASSIGLGPAYNEQFF. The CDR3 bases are TGTGCCAGTAGTATAGGACTAGGACCAGCTTACAATGAGCAGTTCTTC. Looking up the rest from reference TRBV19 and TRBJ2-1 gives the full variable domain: DGGITQSPKYLFRKEGQNVTLSCEQNLNHDAMYWYRQDPGQGLRLIYYSQIVNDFQKGDIAEGYSVSREKKESFPLTVTSAQKNPTAFYLCASSIGLGPAYNEQFFGPGTRLTVL.

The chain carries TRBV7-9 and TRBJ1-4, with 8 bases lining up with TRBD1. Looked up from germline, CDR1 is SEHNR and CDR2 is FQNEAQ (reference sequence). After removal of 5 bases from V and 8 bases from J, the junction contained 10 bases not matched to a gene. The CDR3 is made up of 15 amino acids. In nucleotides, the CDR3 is TGTGCCAGCAGCAACAACAGGGGGGCGGGGGAAAAACTGTTTTTT. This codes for CASSNNRGAGEKLFF.

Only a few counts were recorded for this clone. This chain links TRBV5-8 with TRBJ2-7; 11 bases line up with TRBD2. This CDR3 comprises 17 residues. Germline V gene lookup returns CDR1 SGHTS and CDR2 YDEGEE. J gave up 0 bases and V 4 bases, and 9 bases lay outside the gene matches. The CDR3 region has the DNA TGTGCCAGCAGCCTCCTACTGACTAGCGGGACCTCCTACGAGCAGTACTTC. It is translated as CASSLLLTSGTSYEQYF.

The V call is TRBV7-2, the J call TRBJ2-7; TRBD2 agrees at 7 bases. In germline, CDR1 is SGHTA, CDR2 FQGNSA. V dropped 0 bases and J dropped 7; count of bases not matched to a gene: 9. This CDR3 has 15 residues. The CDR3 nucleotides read TGTGCCAGCAGCTTAGCGCGGGCGGGAGCGGGGGAGCAGTACTTC. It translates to CASSLARAGAGEQYF.

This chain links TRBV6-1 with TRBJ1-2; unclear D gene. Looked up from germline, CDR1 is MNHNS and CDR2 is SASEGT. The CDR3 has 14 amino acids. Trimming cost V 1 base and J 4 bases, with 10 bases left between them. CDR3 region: CASSEVAGSYGYTF. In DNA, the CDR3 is TGTGCCAGCAGTGAAGTTGCGGGTTCCTATGGCTACACCTTC.

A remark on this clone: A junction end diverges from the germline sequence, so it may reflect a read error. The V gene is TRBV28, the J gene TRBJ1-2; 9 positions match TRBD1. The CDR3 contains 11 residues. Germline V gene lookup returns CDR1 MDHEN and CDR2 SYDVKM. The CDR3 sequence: CASSLGTGPAF. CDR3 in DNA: TGTGCCAGCAGTTTAGGGACAGGGCCCGCCTTC.

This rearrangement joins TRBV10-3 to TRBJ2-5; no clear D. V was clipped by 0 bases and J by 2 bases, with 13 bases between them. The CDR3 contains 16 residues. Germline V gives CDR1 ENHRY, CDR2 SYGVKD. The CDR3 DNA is TGTGCCATCAGTGAGTCCATAAGGAGCTTTCAAGAGACCCAGTACTTC. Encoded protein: CAISESIRSFQETQYF.

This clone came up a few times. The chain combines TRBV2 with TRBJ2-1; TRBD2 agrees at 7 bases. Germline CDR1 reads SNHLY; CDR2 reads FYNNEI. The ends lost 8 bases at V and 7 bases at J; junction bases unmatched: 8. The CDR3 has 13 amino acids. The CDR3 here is CASGREKGNEQFF. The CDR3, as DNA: TGTGCCAGCGGGCGGGAGAAGGGGAATGAGCAGTTCTTC.

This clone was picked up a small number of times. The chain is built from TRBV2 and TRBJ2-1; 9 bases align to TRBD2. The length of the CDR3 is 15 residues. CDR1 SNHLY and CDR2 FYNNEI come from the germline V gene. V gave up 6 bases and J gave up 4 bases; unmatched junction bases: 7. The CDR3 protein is CASRAWTSAYNEQFF. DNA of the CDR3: TGTGCCAGCAGGGCGTGGACTAGCGCATACAATGAGCAGTTCTTC.

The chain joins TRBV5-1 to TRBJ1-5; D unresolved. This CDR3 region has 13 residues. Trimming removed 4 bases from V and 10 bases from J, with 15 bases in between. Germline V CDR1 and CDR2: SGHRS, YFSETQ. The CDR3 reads CASSMTGREPQHF. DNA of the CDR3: TGCGCCAGCAGCATGACCGGTCGGGAACCCCAGCATTTT.

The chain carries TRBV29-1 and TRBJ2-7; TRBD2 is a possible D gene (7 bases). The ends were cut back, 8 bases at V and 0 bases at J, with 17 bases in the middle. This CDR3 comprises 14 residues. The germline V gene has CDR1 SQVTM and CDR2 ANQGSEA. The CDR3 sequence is CSPEWGGYSYEQYF. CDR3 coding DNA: TGCAGCCCAGAGTGGGGGGGCTACTCCTACGAGCAGTACTTC.

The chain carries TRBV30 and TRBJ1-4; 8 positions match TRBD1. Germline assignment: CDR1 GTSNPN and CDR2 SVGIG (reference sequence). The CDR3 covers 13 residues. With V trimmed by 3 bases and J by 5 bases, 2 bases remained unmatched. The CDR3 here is CAWRRQGNEKLFF. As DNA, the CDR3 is TGTGCCTGGAGACGACAGGGGAATGAAAAACTGTTTTTT.

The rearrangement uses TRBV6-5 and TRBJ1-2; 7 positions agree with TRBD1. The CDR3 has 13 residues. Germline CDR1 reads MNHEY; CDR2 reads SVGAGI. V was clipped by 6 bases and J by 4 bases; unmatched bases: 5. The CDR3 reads CASRLRDSYGYTF. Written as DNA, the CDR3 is TGTGCCAGCAGACTCCGGGACAGCTATGGCTACACCTTC.

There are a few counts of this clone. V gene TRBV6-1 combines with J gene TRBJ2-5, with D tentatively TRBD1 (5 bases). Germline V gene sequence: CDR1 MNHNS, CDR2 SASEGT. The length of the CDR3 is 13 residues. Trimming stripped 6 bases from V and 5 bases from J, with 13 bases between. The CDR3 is CASSQDPGETQYF. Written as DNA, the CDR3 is TGTGCCAGCAGCCAAGACCCAGGGGAGACCCAGTACTTC.

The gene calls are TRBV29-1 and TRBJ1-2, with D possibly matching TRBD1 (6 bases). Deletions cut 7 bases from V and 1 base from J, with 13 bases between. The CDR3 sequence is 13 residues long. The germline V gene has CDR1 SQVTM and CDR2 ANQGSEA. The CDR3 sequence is CSAYGQLNYGYTF. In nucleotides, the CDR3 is TGCAGCGCTTACGGACAGCTTAACTATGGCTACACCTTC. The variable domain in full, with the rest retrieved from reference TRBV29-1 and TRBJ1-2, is SAVISQKPSRDICQRGTSLTIQCQVDSQVTMMFWYRQQPGQSLTLIATANQGSEATYESGFVIDKFPISRPNLTFSTLTVSNMSPEDSSIYLCSAYGQLNYGYTFGSGTRLTVV.

The CDR3 nucleotides read TGCGCCAGCAGCTTGGGCCCCGGTCTAGCGGGAGCCGACGAGCAGTACTTC. Translated: CASSLGPGLAGADEQYF. V and J are TRBV5-1 and TRBJ2-7, with 10 bases matching TRBD2. The V segment lost 0 bases and the J segment 5 bases; nucleotides outside the gene matches: 11. The CDR3 is 17 amino acids. Germline V CDR1 and CDR2: SGHRS, YFSETQ.

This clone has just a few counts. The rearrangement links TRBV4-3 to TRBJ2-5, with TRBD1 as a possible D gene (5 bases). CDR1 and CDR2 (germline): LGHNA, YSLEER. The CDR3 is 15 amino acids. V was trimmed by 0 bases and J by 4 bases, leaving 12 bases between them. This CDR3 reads CASSQDSGAGETQYF. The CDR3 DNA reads TGCGCCAGCAGCCAAGATTCTGGGGCTGGAGAGACCCAGTACTTC.

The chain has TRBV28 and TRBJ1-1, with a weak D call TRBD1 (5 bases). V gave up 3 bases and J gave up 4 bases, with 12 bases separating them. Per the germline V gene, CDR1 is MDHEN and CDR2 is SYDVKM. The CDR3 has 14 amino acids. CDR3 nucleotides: TGTGCCAGCAGTTTGGAACAGGAAGGCACTGAAGCTTTCTTT. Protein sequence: CASSLEQEGTEAFF.

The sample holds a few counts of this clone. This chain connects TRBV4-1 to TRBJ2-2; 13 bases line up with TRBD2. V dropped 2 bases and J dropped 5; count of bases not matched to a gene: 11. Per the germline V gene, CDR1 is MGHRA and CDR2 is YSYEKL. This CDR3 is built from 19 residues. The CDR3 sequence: CASSQLLAGGPRRTGELFF. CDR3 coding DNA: TGCGCCAGCAGCCAATTACTAGCGGGAGGGCCGCGTCGAACCGGGGAGCTGTTTTTT.

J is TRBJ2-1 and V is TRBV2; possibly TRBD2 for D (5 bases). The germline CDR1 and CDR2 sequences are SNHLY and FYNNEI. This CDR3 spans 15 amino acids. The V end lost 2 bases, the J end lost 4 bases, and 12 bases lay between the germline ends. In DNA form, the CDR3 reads TGTGCCAGCAGTGAAACGGCGGGTTCTTACAATGAGCAGTTCTTC. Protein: CASSETAGSYNEQFF.

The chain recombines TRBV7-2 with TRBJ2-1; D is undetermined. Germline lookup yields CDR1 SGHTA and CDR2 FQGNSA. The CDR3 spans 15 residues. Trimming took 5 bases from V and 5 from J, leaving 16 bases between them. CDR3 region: CASSPRVPRDNEQFF. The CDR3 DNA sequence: TGTGCCAGCAGCCCAAGAGTGCCGAGAGACAATGAGCAGTTCTTC. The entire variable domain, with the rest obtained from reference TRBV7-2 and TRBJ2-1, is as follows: GAGVSQSPSNKVTEKGKDVELRCDPISGHTALYWYRQSLGQGLEFLIYFQGNSAPDKSGLPSDRFSAERTGGSVSTLTIQRTQQEDSAVYLCASSPRVPRDNEQFFGPGTRLTVL.